Below are 19 T cell receptor beta chains sequenced from a single sample in a study of human T cells and chemical hapten exposure. The sample's time point: patch test 1, 2 weeks after DPC sensitization. Treatment described: therapeutic diphenylcyclopropenone sensitization with weekly scalp DPC. One entry per CDR3 protein, called by TCRdb with MiXCR from the RACE reads. There are 370,000 or so distinct CDR3 sequences in the sample; roughly 4.8% occur only once, and approximately 2.3% lies in the top ten. Source: whole blood, taken in connection with sensitization to the hapten diphenylcyclopropenone (DPC). The receptor source for this set is a woman aged 50 to 65 with alopecia areata. Some clones in this sample may be carry-over from other donors' samples.

This clonotype was observed at least ten times. The V call is TRBV11-3, the J call TRBJ2-1; TRBD2 matches at 9 bases. The V segment lost 1 base and the J segment 6 bases; nucleotides outside the gene matches: 4. This CDR3 region has 15 residues. Germline CDR1 reads SGHNT; CDR2 reads YENEEA. CDR3 loop: CASSLVAGGVNEQFF. CDR3 sequence (DNA): TGTGCCAGCAGCTTAGTCGCGGGAGGGGTCAATGAGCAGTTCTTC. The full variable domain, its missing parts supplied by reference TRBV11-3 and TRBJ2-1, is EAGVVQSPRYKIIEKKQPVAFWCNPISGHNTLYWYLQNLGQGPELLIRYENEEAVDDSQLPKDRFSAERLKGVDSTLKIQPAELGDSAVYLCASSLVAGGVNEQFFGPGTRLTVL.

This clonotype came up a few times. The rearrangement uses TRBV6-5 and TRBJ1-1, with D possibly matching TRBD1 (6 bases). This CDR3 has 14 residues. V gave up 7 bases and J gave up 1 base, with 13 bases separating them. Germline V gene lookup returns CDR1 MNHEY and CDR2 SVGAGI. CDR3: CASIKWGANTEAFF. CDR3 DNA: TGTGCCAGCATTAAATGGGGGGCGAACACTGAAGCTTTCTTT.

Comment on this clonotype: A much larger clone sits a single nucleotide away, making a read error possible. CDR3 coding DNA: TGCGCCAGCAGCTTTGGGGGCTGCACTAACAATGAGCAGTTCTTC. Its translation: CASSFGGCTNNEQFF. The V and J genes are TRBV5-1 and TRBJ2-1, with D maybe TRBD1 (6 bases). From germline, CDR1 is SGHRS and CDR2 YFSETQ. The V and J ends lost 2 bases and 5 bases respectively, with 14 bases between them. The CDR3 covers 15 residues.

This clonotype was recorded a few times. The CDR3 protein is CASSLEGQTNTEAFF. CDR3 DNA: TGTGCCAGCAGCTTAGAGGGACAGACAAACACTGAAGCTTTCTTT. This rearrangement joins TRBV7-9 to TRBJ1-1, with 7 bases that match TRBD1. The CDR3 sequence is 15 residues long. Germline assignment: CDR1 SEHNR and CDR2 FQNEAQ (reference sequence). Losses at the gene ends were 1 base for V and 2 bases for J; bases not matched to a gene: 4.

In this sample, this clonotype turned up a few times. This chain joins TRBV6-1 and TRBJ2-7; D possibly corresponds to TRBD2 (5 bases). CDR3 size: 13 residues. Trimming pared 0 bases from V and 5 bases from J, leaving 8 bases between. Germline CDR1 and CDR2: MNHNS and SASEGT. CDR3 protein: CASSEAFGNEQYF. The CDR3 DNA sequence: TGTGCCAGCAGTGAAGCTTTCGGGAACGAGCAGTACTTC.

This clonotype was counted ten times or more. V is TRBV3-1 and J is TRBJ2-3; 9 bases agree with TRBD2. CDR1 and CDR2 from the germline V gene are LGHDT and YNNKEL (reference sequence). The CDR3 has 16 residues. V was pared by 1 base and J by 4 bases, with 6 bases of the junction left unmatched. The CDR3 sequence: CASSQGTSGGPDTQYF. CDR3 sequence (DNA): TGTGCCAGCAGCCAAGGCACAAGCGGGGGGCCAGATACGCAGTATTTT.

This clonotype was counted at least ten times. This chain joins TRBV7-9 and TRBJ1-4; 12 nucleotides match TRBD1. The CDR3 has 16 residues. Germline V gene sequence: CDR1 SEHNR, CDR2 FQNEAQ (reference sequence). J was trimmed by 3 bases and V by 3 bases; bases with no gene match: 2. The CDR3 coding sequence is TGTGCCAGCAGCTTGGGACAGGGGGCGTCTAATGAAAAACTGTTTTTT. Its protein product is CASSLGQGASNEKLFF.

In its sample, this clonotype was seen a few times. The J gene is TRBJ1-1, the V gene TRBV29-1, with D possibly being TRBD1 (6 bases). Trimming stripped 3 bases from V and 3 bases from J, with 8 bases between. The CDR3 spans 12 residues. Germline CDR1 reads SQVTM; CDR2 reads ANQGSEA. CDR3 in DNA: TGCAGCGTTGACAGGGGTGACACTGAAGCTTTCTTT. Amino acid sequence: CSVDRGDTEAFF. Filled out from reference TRBV29-1 and TRBJ1-1, the complete variable domain reads SAVISQKPSRDICQRGTSLTIQCQVDSQVTMMFWYRQQPGQSLTLIATANQGSEATYESGFVIDKFPISRPNLTFSTLTVSNMSPEDSSIYLCSVDRGDTEAFFGQGTRLTVV.

There are many counts of this clonotype. The chain is built from TRBV5-1 and TRBJ2-3, with D perhaps matching TRBD2 (5 bases). The CDR3 length is 14 residues. In germline, CDR1 is SGHRS, CDR2 YFSETQ. The V and J ends lost 2 bases and 4 bases respectively, with 11 bases between them. CDR3 in amino acids: CASSLLGPPDTQYF. The CDR3 coding sequence is TGCGCCAGCAGCTTACTAGGACCCCCAGATACGCAGTATTTT. Based on the CDR3 plus reference TRBV5-1 and TRBJ2-3, the full variable domain is KAGVTQTPRYLIKTRGQQVTLSCSPISGHRSVSWYQQTPGQGLQFLFEYFSETQRNKGNFPGRFSGRQFSNSRSEMNVSTLELGDSALYLCASSLLGPPDTQYFGPGTRLTVL.

The table lists this clonotype with many counts. This chain connects TRBV11-2 to TRBJ2-7, with D unresolved. V was pared by 4 bases and J by 3 bases, with 10 bases between. In germline, CDR1 is SGHAT, CDR2 FQNNGV. The CDR3 has 13 amino acids. The CDR3 reads CASSSSPSYEQYF. In nucleotides, the CDR3 is TGTGCCAGCAGCTCATCGCCCAGCTACGAGCAGTACTTC.

This clonotype has a count of ten or more. The CDR3 loop reads CASSPMLARGRDEQFF. In DNA form, the CDR3 reads TGTGCCAGCAGTCCTATGCTGGCTAGAGGGAGAGATGAGCAGTTCTTC. The genes are TRBV28 and TRBJ2-1, with TRBD2 as a possible D gene (5 bases). Germline CDR1 is MDHEN and CDR2 is SYDVKM. CDR3 length equals 16 residues. Trimming removed 5 bases from V and 8 bases from J, with 22 bases in between. The entire variable domain, with the rest obtained from reference TRBV28 and TRBJ2-1, is as follows: DVKVTQSSRYLVKRTGEKVFLECVQDMDHENMFWYRQDPGLGLRLIYFSYDVKMKEKGDIPEGYSVSREKKERFSLILESASTNQTSMYLCASSPMLARGRDEQFFGPGTRLTVL.

This clonotype showed up many times. The chain links TRBV6-6 to TRBJ2-1, with 9 bases matching TRBD2. This CDR3 has 14 amino acids. Germline CDR1 reads MNHNY; CDR2 reads SVGAGI (reference sequence). The J segment lost 8 bases and the V segment lost 7 bases, leaving 9 bases of the junction unmatched. The CDR3 DNA is TGTGCCAGCACCCCTGCGGGAGGGCCGGATGAGCAGTTCTTC. Translation: CASTPAGGPDEQFF.

This clonotype was counted at least ten times. This rearrangement joins TRBV12-3 or TRBV12-4 to TRBJ1-6; D is unresolved. The CDR3 spans 15 residues. Trimming cost V 7 bases and J 0 bases, with 10 bases left between them. The CDR3 region is CASIEGISYNSPLHF. The CDR3 DNA is TGTGCCAGCATCGAGGGAATCTCCTATAATTCACCCCTCCACTTT.

In its sample, this clonotype was seen a few times. V usage is TRBV12-3 or TRBV12-4 and J usage is TRBJ2-1, with 7 bases aligning to TRBD2. The CDR3 has 16 amino acids. V lost 6 bases, J lost 8 bases, and 16 bases stayed unmatched. The CDR3 is CASSSLAEAPRDEQFF. CDR3 DNA: TGTGCCAGCAGCAGCCTAGCGGAGGCCCCTCGGGATGAGCAGTTCTTC.

This clonotype was found many times. This chain uses TRBV10-3 with TRBJ2-7; D is uncertain. The CDR3 loop spans 13 amino acids. Germline loops: CDR1 ENHRY, CDR2 SYGVKD. Trimming took 6 bases from V and 5 from J, leaving 14 bases between them. The CDR3 sequence: CAIRARNLDEQYF. CDR3 nucleotides: TGTGCCATCAGGGCTAGGAATCTCGACGAGCAGTACTTC.

The rearrangement links TRBV19 to TRBJ2-1; D gene unclear. The CDR3 totals 13 residues. Trimming took 6 bases from V and 5 from J, leaving 11 bases between them. Germline CDR1 reads LNHDA; CDR2 reads SQIVND (reference sequence). CDR3 protein: CASRGIFDNEQFF. The CDR3 region has the DNA TGTGCCAGTAGGGGGATCTTCGACAATGAGCAGTTCTTC.

The chain carries TRBV12-3 or TRBV12-4 and TRBJ2-2, with D maybe TRBD2 (7 bases). V lost 6 bases and J 6 bases, leaving 17 bases between the germline ends. This CDR3 is 15 amino acids long. This CDR3 is CASSPEGGAAGELFF. The DNA of the CDR3 is TGTGCCAGCAGCCCAGAGGGGGGGGCCGCCGGGGAGCTGTTTTTT.

This clonotype was recorded many times. This rearrangement joins TRBV12-3 or TRBV12-4 to TRBJ1-1, with 9 bases fitting TRBD1. This CDR3 has 14 amino acids. Losses at the gene ends were 5 bases for V and 3 bases for J; bases not matched to a gene: 4. The CDR3 is CASSPQGAHTEAFF. The CDR3 DNA reads TGTGCCAGCAGTCCACAGGGGGCTCACACTGAAGCTTTCTTT.

This clonotype turned up a few times. CDR3 amino acids: CSARDYSGRLRAYEQYF. The CDR3 DNA follows: TGCAGTGCTAGAGATTATAGTGGCCGTCTCAGGGCGTACGAGCAGTACTTC. The J gene is TRBJ2-7, the V gene TRBV20-1; a possible D gene is TRBD1 (5 bases). Trimming cost V 0 bases and J 4 bases, with 22 bases left between them. CDR1 is DFQATT and CDR2 is SNEGSKA in the germline V gene (reference sequence). This CDR3 is built from 17 residues.